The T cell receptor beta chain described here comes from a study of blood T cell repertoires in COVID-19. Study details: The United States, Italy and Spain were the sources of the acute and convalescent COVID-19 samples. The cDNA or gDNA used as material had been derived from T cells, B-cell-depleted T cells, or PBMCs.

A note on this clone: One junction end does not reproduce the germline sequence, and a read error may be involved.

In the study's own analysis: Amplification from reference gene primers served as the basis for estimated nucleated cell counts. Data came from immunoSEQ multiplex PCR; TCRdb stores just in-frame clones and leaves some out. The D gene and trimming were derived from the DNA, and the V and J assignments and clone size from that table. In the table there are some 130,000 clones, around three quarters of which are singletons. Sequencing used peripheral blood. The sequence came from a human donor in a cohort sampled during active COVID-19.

Here the CDR3 DNA reads TGTGCCAGCAGCTTGGATCTCCGGACAGGGGCTATGGATTTT. Its protein product is CASSLDLRTGAMDF. V and J are TRBV5-5 and TRBJ1-5; TRBD1 matches 9 bases. The CDR3 is 14 amino acids. The germline gives CDR1 SGHKS, CDR2 YYEKEE (reference sequence).